Sequencing of this T cell receptor (beta chain) was carried out in a study of cytomegalovirus exposure and HLA in healthy donors. Overall study findings and caveats: TCR beta sequences reportedly predicted most subjects' HLA-A and HLA-B alleles accurately. One cluster of highly shared sequence variants probably arose as a sequencing artifact. A few CMV-associated chains proved CMV antigen-specific in vitro.

On this clone: Its specificity is unknown.

The PCR made use of 60 Vbeta and 13 Jbeta primers. This table comes from immunoSEQ multiplex PCR, and its TCRdb copy is limited to in-frame clones, with some not included. The sample includes 80,000 to 130,000 clones, about 70% of them seen just once. With V trimmed by 0 bases and J by 3 bases, 3 bases remained unmatched. The CDR3 is made up of 16 amino acids. Germline V CDR1 and CDR2: MRHNA, SNTAGT. The sequence was collected from a woman in her late teens or twenties in good health and CMV-seropositive. The chain joins TRBV6-4 to TRBJ2-7; 12 bases agree with TRBD2. Sequenced sample: PBMCs. CDR3 in amino acids: CASSDSWTSGNYEQYF. CDR3 bases: TGTGCCAGCAGTGACTCTTGGACTAGCGGGAACTACGAGCAGTACTTC.